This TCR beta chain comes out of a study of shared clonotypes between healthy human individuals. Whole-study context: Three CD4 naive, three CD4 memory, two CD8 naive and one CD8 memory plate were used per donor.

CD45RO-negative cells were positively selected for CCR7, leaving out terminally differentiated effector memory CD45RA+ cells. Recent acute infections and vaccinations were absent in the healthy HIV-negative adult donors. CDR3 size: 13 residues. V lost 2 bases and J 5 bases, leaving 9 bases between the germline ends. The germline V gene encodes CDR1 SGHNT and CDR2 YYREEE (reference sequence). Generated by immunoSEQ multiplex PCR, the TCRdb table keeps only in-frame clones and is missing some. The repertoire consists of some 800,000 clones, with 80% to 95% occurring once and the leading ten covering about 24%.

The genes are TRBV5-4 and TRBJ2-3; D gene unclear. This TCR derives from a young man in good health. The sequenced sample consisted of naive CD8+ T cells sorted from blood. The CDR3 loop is CASSFIGQDTQYF. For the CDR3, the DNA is TGTGCCAGCAGCTTTATAGGTCAAGATACGCAGTATTTT.